These 14 T cell receptor beta chains share one sample of origin, sequenced in a study of identical twins. TCRdb reprocessed the 5' RACE reads with MiXCR, giving one entry per CDR3 protein. The profile shows some 590,000 distinct CDR3 sequences, over 8.5% of them singletons. This sample was shared with a second study, whose subject was yellow fever vaccine responses in identical twins.

The specimen was PBMCs. All receptors come from a woman under 30 in good health.

This sequence joins TRBV12-3 or TRBV12-4 and TRBJ2-1, with TRBD2 matching over 7 bases. This CDR3 region has 15 residues. Trimming cost V 7 bases and J 6 bases; bases outside gene matches: 12. This chain's CDR3 is CASTQGLPAGNEQFF. The CDR3 DNA is TGTGCCAGCACCCAGGGACTACCCGCCGGCAATGAGCAGTTCTTC.

This clonotype came up many times. The V gene is TRBV6-1, the J gene TRBJ2-7; 7 bases map to TRBD1. This CDR3 comprises 14 residues. V was clipped by 3 bases and J by 4 bases; unmatched bases: 6. In germline, CDR1 is MNHNS, CDR2 SASEGT. CDR3 sequence (DNA): TGTGCCAGCAGTGATGATTTACAGGGGTACGAGCAGTACTTC. Translation: CASSDDLQGYEQYF.

In its sample, this clonotype was seen a few times. The chain couples TRBV24-1 to TRBJ2-3; D might be TRBD2 (5 bases). V lost 5 bases, J lost 2 bases, and 13 bases lay in between. This CDR3 contains 15 residues. CDR1 is KGHDR and CDR2 is SFDVKD in the germline V gene. The CDR3 here is CATSGRKGVTDTQYF. In DNA, the CDR3 is TGTGCCACCAGTGGTAGGAAGGGAGTCACAGATACGCAGTATTTT.

This clonotype showed up many times. The chain uses TRBV2 and TRBJ2-1; 11 positions match TRBD2. CDR3 length equals 11 residues. Trimming removed 6 bases from V and 15 bases from J; junction bases left unmatched: 4. CDR1 and CDR2 (germline): SNHLY, FYNNEI. CDR3 loop: CASSIAGGPFF. CDR3 DNA: TGTGCCAGCAGCATAGCGGGGGGGCCGTTCTTC.

The table lists this clonotype with many counts. The rearrangement joins TRBV5-1 to TRBJ2-7, with D unresolved. The CDR3 length is 18 residues. Germline CDR1 SGHRS, CDR2 YFSETQ. Trimming cost V 9 bases and J 2 bases, with 30 bases left between them. CDR3 in DNA: TGCGCCACCCTTCGGCACGCGGCGTATATAAACTTTACCTACGAGCAGTACTTC. This gives the protein CATLRHAAYINFTYEQYF.

The table lists this clonotype with a few counts. V and J are TRBV20-1 and TRBJ2-7, with 8 nucleotides matching TRBD1. This CDR3 contains 14 residues. Germline trimming cut 3 bases from V and 5 bases from J; bases unmatched to any gene: 9. Germline CDR1 is DFQATT and CDR2 is SNEGSKA (reference sequence). Here the CDR3 reads CSASLGQGADEQYF. For the CDR3, the DNA is TGCAGTGCTAGTTTGGGGCAGGGGGCTGACGAGCAGTACTTC.

The sample holds many counts of this clonotype. V usage is TRBV10-3 and J usage is TRBJ2-7; D is unresolved. The CDR3 runs 15 residues. Germline V CDR1 and CDR2: ENHRY, SYGVKD. The V end was cut by 0 bases, the J end by 2 bases, with 11 bases between. CDR3 region: CAISESMTVPYEQYF. Written as DNA, the CDR3 is TGTGCCATCAGTGAGTCGATGACGGTGCCCTACGAGCAGTACTTC.

This clonotype occurred many times. The V call is TRBV12-3 or TRBV12-4, the J call TRBJ1-1; no clear D. The CDR3 has 13 amino acids. Trimming took off 3 bases at V and 6 bases at J, with 11 bases between the two ends. The CDR3, as DNA: TGTGCCAGCAGTTTTATTAGTGACGCTGAAGCTTTCTTT. Encoded protein: CASSFISDAEAFF.

The CDR3 spells CSASRGGPRTDTQYF. In nucleotides, the CDR3 is TGCAGTGCTAGTAGGGGGGGCCCACGCACAGATACGCAGTATTTT. This chain uses TRBV20-1 with TRBJ2-3, with D possibly matching TRBD2 (7 bases). Trimming removed 3 bases at V and 1 base at J, with 14 bases between. The CDR3 sequence is 15 residues long. Germline CDR1 DFQATT, CDR2 SNEGSKA (reference sequence).

In its sample, this clonotype was seen many times. The rearrangement uses TRBV4-2 and TRBJ2-1, with D unclear. This CDR3 contains 15 residues. In germline, CDR1 is LGHNA, CDR2 YNFKEQ. The ends were cut back, 2 bases at V and 4 bases at J, with 12 bases in the middle. The CDR3 DNA is TGTGCCAGCAGCCAATCGGTCGGAGAGTACAATGAGCAGTTCTTC. This encodes CASSQSVGEYNEQFF.

This clonotype was recorded many times. This chain links TRBV7-2 with TRBJ2-7; unclear D gene. Trimming took 1 base from V and 1 from J, leaving 8 bases between them. Per germline, CDR1 SGHTA and CDR2 FQGNSA. This CDR3 spans 14 amino acids. The CDR3 DNA reads TGTGCCAGCAGCTTAGTCAGCCCATCCTACGAGCAGTACTTC. This sequence encodes CASSLVSPSYEQYF.

This clonotype was seen at least ten times. V usage is TRBV9 and J usage is TRBJ1-6; TRBD1 might be the D (5 bases). Deletions cut 3 bases from V and 6 bases from J, with 10 bases between. Germline V gene sequence: CDR1 SGDLS, CDR2 YYNGEE. This CDR3 region has 14 residues. CDR3 in amino acids: CASSADSLNSPLHF. Here the CDR3 DNA reads TGTGCCAGCAGCGCAGACAGCCTTAATTCACCCCTCCACTTT.

In this sample, this clonotype turned up once. The chain employs TRBV20-1 and TRBJ2-1, with a weak D call TRBD2 (6 bases). Germline V CDR1 and CDR2: DFQATT, SNEGSKA (reference sequence). V was cut by 0 bases and J by 9 bases, with 15 bases left in between. This CDR3 is built from 14 residues. The CDR3 region is CSARDRSGVSEQFF. CDR3 sequence (DNA): TGCAGTGCTAGAGATCGATCGGGGGTGTCTGAGCAGTTCTTC.

This clonotype showed up many times. V and J are TRBV5-6 and TRBJ2-1; 9 positions agree with TRBD2. V trimming: 0 bases; J trimming: 7 bases; junction bases outside the gene matches: 5. CDR3 length equals 15 residues. CDR1 and CDR2 from the germline V gene are SGHDT and YYEEEE. The CDR3 loop reads CASSLVASGANEQFF. The CDR3 DNA follows: TGTGCCAGCAGCTTGGTGGCTAGCGGGGCGAATGAGCAGTTCTTC.